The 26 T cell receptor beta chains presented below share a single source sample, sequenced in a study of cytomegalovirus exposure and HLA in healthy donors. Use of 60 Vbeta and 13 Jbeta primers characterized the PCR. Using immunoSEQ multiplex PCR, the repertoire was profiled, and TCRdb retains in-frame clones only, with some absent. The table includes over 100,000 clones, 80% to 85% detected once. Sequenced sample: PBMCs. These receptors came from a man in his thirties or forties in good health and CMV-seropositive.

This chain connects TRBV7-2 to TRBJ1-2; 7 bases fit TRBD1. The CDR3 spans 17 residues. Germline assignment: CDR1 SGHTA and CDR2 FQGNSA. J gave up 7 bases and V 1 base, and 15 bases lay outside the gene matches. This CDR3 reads CASSLVLGGRQGLGYTF. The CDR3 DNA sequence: TGTGCCAGCAGCTTAGTTTTAGGGGGAAGACAGGGACTTGGCTACACCTTC.

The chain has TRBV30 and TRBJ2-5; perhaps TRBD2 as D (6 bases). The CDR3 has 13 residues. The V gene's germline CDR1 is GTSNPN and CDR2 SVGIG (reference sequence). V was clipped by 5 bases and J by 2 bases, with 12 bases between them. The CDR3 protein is CAWAGTFQETQYF. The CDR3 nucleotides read TGTGCCTGGGCTGGGACTTTTCAAGAGACCCAGTACTTC.

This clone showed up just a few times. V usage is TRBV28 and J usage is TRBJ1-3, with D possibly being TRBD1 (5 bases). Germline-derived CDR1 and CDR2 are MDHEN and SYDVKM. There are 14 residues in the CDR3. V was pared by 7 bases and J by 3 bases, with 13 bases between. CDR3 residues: CASTSGGFGNTIYF. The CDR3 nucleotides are TGTGCCAGCACATCCGGGGGGTTTGGAAACACCATATATTTT.

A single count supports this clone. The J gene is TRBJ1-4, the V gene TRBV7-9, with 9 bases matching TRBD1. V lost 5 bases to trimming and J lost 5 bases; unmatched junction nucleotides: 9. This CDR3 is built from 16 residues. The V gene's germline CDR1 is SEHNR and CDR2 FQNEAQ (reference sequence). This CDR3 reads CASSLRDRAENEKLFF. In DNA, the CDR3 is TGTGCCAGCAGCCTTAGGGACAGGGCCGAGAATGAAAAACTGTTTTTT.

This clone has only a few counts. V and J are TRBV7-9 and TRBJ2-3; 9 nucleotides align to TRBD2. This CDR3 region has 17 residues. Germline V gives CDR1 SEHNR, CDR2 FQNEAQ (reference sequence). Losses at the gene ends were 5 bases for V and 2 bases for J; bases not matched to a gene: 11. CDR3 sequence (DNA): TGTGCCAGCAGCCCGGGTAGCGGGGGAGTTTACACAGATACGCAGTATTTT. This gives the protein CASSPGSGGVYTDTQYF.

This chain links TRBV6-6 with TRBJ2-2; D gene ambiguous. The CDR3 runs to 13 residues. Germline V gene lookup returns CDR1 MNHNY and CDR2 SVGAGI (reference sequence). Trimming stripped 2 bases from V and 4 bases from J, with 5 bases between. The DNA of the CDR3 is TGTGCCAGCAGTTACGGCTTCACCGGGGAGCTGTTTTTT. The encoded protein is CASSYGFTGELFF.

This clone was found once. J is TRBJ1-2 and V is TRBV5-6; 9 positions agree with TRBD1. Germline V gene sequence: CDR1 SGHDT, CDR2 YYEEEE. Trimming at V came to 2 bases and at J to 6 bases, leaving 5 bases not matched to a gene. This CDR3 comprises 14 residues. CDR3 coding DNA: TGTGCCAGCAGCTTATACAGGGGGCAAGATGGCTACACCTTC. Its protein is CASSLYRGQDGYTF.

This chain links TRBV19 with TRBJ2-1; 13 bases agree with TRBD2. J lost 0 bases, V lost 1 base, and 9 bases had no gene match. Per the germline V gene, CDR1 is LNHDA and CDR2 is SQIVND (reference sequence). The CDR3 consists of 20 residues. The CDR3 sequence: CASSIGYGTSGESSYNEQFF. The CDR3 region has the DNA TGTGCCAGTAGTATAGGATACGGGACTAGCGGGGAGAGCTCCTACAATGAGCAGTTCTTC.

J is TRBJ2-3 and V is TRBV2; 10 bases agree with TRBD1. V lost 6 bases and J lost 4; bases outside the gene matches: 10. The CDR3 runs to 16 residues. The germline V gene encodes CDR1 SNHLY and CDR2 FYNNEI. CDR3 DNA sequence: TGTGCCAGCAGCGCCCGAGAAGGGACAGGGGCAGATACGCAGTATTTT. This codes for CASSAREGTGADTQYF.

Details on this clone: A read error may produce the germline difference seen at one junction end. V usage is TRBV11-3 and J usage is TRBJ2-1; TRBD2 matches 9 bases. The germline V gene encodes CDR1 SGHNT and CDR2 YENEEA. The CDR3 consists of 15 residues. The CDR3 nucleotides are TGTGCCAGCAGCTCCTCCGGGACTAGCTACGATGAGCAGTTCTTC. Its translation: CASSSSGTSYDEQFF. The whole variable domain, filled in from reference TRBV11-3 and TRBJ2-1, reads EAGVVQSPRYKIIEKKQPVAFWCNPISGHNTLYWYLQNLGQGPELLIRYENEEAVDDSQLPKDRFSAERLKGVDSTLKIQPAELGDSAVYLCASSSSGTSYDEQFFGPGTRLTVL.

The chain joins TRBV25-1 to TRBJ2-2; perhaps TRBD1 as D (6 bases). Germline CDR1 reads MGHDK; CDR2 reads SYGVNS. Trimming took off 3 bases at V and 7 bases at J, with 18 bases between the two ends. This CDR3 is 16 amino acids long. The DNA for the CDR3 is TGTGCCAGCAGTGACGCCCCGGCAGGGGTTGGCGGGGAGCTGTTTTTT. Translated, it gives CASSDAPAGVGGELFF. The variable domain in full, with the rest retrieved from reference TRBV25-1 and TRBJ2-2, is EADIYQTPRYLVIGTGKKITLECSQTMGHDKMYWYQQDPGMELHLIHYSYGVNSTEKGDLSSESTVSRIRTEHFPLTLESARPSHTSQYLCASSDAPAGVGGELFFGEGSRLTVL.

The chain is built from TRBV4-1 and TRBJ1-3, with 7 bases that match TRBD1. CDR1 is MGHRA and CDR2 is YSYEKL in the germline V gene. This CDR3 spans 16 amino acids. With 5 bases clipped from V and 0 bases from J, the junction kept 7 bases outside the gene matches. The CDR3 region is CASSTGTVFSGNTIYF. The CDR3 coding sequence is TGCGCCAGCAGCACCGGGACAGTGTTCTCTGGAAACACCATATATTTT.

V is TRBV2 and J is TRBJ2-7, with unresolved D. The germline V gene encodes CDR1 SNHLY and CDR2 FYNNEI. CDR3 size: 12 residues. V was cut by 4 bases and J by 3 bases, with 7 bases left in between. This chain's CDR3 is CASSGRIYEQYF. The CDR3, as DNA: TGTGCCAGCAGTGGCAGAATCTACGAGCAGTACTTC.

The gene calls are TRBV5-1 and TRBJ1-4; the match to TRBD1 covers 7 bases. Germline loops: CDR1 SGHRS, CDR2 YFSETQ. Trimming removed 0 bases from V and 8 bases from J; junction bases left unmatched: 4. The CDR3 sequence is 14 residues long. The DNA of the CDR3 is TGCGCCAGCAGCTTGGAGGGGGCAGGGGAAAAACTGTTTTTT. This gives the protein CASSLEGAGEKLFF.

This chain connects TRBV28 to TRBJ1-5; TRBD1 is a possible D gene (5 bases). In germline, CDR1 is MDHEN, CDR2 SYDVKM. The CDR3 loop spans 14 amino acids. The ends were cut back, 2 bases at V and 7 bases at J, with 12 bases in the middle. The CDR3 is CASSLEWGGQPQHF. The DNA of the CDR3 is TGTGCCAGCAGTTTAGAGTGGGGGGGGCAGCCCCAGCATTTT.

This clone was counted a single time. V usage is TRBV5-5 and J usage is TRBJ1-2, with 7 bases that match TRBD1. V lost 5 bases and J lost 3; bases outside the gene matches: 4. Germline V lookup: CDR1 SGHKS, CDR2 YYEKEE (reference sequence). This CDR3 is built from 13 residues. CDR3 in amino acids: CASSPQGYYGYTF. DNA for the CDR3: TGTGCCAGCAGTCCACAGGGGTACTATGGCTACACCTTC.

DNA for the CDR3: TGTGCCAGCAGCCAAGTTCAAAATAATTCACCCCTCCACTTT. Encoded protein: CASSQVQNNSPLHF. J is TRBJ1-6 and V is TRBV4-2; the D is unclear. V was pared by 1 base and J by 5 bases, with 6 bases between. The V gene's germline CDR1 is LGHNA and CDR2 YNFKEQ. This CDR3 contains 14 residues.

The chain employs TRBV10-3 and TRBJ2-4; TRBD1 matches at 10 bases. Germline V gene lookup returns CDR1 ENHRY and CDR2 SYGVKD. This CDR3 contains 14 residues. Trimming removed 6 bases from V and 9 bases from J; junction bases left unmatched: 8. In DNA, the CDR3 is TGTGCCATCAGAGCTGACAGGGGGCAAGGCATTCAGTACTTC. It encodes CAIRADRGQGIQYF.

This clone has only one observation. CDR3 residues: CASSGFRDRLNTEAFF. DNA of the CDR3: TGTGCCAGCAGTGGCTTTCGGGACAGGTTGAACACTGAAGCTTTCTTT. This rearrangement joins TRBV6-1 to TRBJ1-1, with TRBD1 matching over 8 bases. Germline CDR1 and CDR2: MNHNS and SASEGT. J lost 0 bases, V lost 4 bases, and 7 bases had no gene match. This CDR3 has 16 amino acids.

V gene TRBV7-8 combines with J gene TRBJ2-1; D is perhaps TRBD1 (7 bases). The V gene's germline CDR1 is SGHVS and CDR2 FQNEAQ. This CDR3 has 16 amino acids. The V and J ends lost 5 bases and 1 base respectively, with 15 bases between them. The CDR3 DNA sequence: TGTGCCAGCAGCCCCAGGGGGGCGGGGTCCTACAATGAGCAGTTCTTC. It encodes CASSPRGAGSYNEQFF. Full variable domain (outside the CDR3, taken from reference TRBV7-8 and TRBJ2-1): GAGVSQSPRYKVAKRGQDVALRCDPISGHVSLFWYQQALGQGPEFLTYFQNEAQLDKSGLPSDRFFAERPEGSVSTLKIQRTQQEDSAVYLCASSPRGAGSYNEQFFGPGTRLTVL.

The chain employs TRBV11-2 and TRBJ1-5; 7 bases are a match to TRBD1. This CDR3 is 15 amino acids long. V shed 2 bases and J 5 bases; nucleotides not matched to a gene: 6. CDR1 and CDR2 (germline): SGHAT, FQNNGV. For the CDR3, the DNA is TGTGCCAGCAGCTTAATGAGGGGGCCTGATCAGCCCCAGCATTTT. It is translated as CASSLMRGPDQPQHF. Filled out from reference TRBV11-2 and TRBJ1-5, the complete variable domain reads EAGVAQSPRYKIIEKRQSVAFWCNPISGHATLYWYQQILGQGPKLLIQFQNNGVVDDSQLPKDRFSAERLKGVDSTLKIQPAKLEDSAVYLCASSLMRGPDQPQHFGDGTRLSIL.

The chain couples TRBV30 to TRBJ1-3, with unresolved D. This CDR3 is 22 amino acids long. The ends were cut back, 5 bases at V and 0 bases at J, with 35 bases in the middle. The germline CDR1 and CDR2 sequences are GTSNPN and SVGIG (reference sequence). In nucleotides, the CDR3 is TGTGCCTGGGTCGCCGCTGCCCCCGGGGTAATGGCGTCTCTGGTCTCTGGAAACACCATATATTTT. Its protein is CAWVAAAPGVMASLVSGNTIYF.

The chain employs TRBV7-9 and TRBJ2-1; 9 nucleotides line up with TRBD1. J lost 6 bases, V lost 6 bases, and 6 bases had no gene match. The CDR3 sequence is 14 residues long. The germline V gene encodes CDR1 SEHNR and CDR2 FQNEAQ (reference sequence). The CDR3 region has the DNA TGTGCCAGCAGGGACACAGGGGGCTTCAATGAGCAGTTCTTC. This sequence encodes CASRDTGGFNEQFF.

The CDR3: CASSARGQNYGYTF. CDR3 nucleotides: TGTGCCAGCAGTGCGCGGGGACAGAACTATGGCTACACCTTC. The chain uses TRBV2 and TRBJ1-2, with TRBD1 matching over 7 bases. The J segment lost 2 bases and the V segment lost 4 bases, leaving 4 bases of the junction unmatched. Germline-derived CDR1 and CDR2 are SNHLY and FYNNEI. The CDR3 loop spans 14 amino acids.

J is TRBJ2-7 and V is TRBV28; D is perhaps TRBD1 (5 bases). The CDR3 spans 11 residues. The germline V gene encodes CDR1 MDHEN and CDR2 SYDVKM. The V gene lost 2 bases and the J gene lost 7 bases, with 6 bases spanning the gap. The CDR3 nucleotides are TGTGCCAGCAGTTTAAACAGGGAGCAGTACTTC. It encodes CASSLNREQYF.

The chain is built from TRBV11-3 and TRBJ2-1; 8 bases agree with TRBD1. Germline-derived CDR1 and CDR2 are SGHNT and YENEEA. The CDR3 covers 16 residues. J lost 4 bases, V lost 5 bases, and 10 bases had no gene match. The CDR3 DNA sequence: TGTGCCAGCAGCCTTCGGACAGGGACGGGATACAATGAGCAGTTCTTC. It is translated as CASSLRTGTGYNEQFF.